This T cell receptor (beta chain) was documented in a study of T-cell memory formation after mild COVID-19. General study results and limits: Day 15 to 85 contractors were CD4/CD8 balanced; later expanders leaned CD4+. Memory cells collected pre-infection included some clones that later responded, suggesting cross-reactive memory joined. Nothing showed for sure that second-wave clones peaking on day 37 were SARS-CoV-2 specific.

5'RACE with constant-segment primers yielded barcoded, UMI-tagged TCR alpha and TCR beta cDNA libraries. One entry per CDR3 protein results from TCRdb running MiXCR on the 5' RACE reads. In the table there are about 140,000 distinct CDR3 sequences, 11% to 15% of which are singletons. CDR3 length equals 11 residues. CDR1 and CDR2 from the germline V gene are SSHAT and FNYEAQ (reference sequence). Trimming pared 5 bases from V and 10 bases from J, leaving 9 bases between. On this clonotype: Its matching antigen is unknown.

Sample: PBMCs or a T cell subset sorted from them (not recorded which). V usage is TRBV7-7 and J usage is TRBJ2-1; either TRBD1 or TRBD2 may fit D (6 bases each). This clonotype was obtained from an adult woman who had mild COVID-19 (a few samples of this study predate the infection). Cell type and time point are not known. The CDR3 DNA follows: TGTGCCAGCAGCAAAGGGGGGGAGCAGTTCTTC. Protein: CASSKGGEQFF.